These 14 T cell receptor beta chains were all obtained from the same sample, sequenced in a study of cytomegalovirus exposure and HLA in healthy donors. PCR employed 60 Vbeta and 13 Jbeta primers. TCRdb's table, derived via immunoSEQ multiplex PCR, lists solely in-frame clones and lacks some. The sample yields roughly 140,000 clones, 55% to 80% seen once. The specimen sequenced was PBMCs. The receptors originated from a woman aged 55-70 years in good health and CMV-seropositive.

CDR3 protein: CASSLFRQGGNNQPQHF. The CDR3 DNA reads as TGTGCCAGCAGCTTATTCCGACAGGGGGGGAACAATCAGCCCCAGCATTTT. The chain employs TRBV5-7 and TRBJ1-5; 9 bases agree with TRBD1. TRBV5-7 qualifies as an ORF whose function is uncertain. V shed 2 bases, J shed 3 bases, and the junction held 9 bases outside the gene matches. The CDR3 is made up of 17 amino acids.

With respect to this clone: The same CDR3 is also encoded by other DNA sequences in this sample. The DNA for the CDR3 is TGTGCCAGCAGCACACGGAGCCAAGGCCATGGCTACACCTTC. Amino acid sequence: CASSTRSQGHGYTF. V is TRBV7-8 and J is TRBJ1-2; no clear D gene. Between the trimmed V and J ends, which lost 5 bases and 6 bases, there was a span of 16 bases. Germline V gene data show CDR1 as SGHVS and CDR2 as FQNEAQ. The CDR3 length is 14 residues.

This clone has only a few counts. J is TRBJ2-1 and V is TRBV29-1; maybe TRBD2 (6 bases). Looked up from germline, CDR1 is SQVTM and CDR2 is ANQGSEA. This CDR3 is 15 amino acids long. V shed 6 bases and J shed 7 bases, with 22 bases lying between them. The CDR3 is CSVSPGGRPVNEQFF. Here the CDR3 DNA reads TGCAGCGTCTCACCCGGGGGAAGACCTGTGAATGAGCAGTTCTTC.

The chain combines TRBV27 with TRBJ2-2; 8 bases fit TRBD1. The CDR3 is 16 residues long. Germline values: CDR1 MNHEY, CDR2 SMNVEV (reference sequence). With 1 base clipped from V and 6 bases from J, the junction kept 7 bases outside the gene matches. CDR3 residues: CASSLWPRQGPGELFF. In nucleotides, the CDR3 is TGTGCCAGCAGTTTATGGCCGCGACAGGGGCCCGGGGAGCTGTTTTTT.

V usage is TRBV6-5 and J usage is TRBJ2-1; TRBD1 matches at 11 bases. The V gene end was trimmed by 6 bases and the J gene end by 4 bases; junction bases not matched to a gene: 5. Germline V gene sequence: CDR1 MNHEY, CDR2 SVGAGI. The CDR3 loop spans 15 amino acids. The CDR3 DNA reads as TGTGCCAGCAGCCGAGGACAGGGGGCTTACAATGAGCAGTTCTTC. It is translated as CASSRGQGAYNEQFF.

This chain's CDR3 is CASSEEVRGGSIYNEQFF. CDR3 nucleotide sequence: TGTGCCAGCAGTGAAGAGGTGAGGGGCGGGAGTATATACAATGAGCAGTTCTTC. The chain uses TRBV6-1 and TRBJ2-1; 7 bases agree with TRBD2. The V segment lost 1 base and the J segment 4 bases; nucleotides outside the gene matches: 13. Germline V gene data show CDR1 as MNHNS and CDR2 as SASEGT. There are 18 residues in the CDR3.

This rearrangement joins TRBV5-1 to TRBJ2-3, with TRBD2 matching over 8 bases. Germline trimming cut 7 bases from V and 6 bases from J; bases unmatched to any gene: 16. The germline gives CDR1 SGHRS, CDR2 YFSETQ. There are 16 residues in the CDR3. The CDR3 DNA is TGCGCCAGCGCAGCGCAATCCGGGACTAGGGGGGATACGCAGTATTTT. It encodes CASAAQSGTRGDTQYF.

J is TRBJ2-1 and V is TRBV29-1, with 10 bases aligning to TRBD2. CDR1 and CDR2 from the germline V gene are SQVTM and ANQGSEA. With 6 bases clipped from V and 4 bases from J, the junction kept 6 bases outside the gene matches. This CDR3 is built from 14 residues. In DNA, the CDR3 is TGCAGCGTCGACGGACTAGCGGTTTACAATGAGCAGTTCTTC. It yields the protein CSVDGLAVYNEQFF.

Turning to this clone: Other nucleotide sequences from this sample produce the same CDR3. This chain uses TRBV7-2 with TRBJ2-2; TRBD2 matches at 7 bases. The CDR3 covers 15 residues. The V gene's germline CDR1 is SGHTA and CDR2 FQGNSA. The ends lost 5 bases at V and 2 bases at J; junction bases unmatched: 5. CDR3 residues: CASSRLAENTGELFF. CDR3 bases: TGTGCCAGCAGCCGGCTAGCGGAAAACACCGGGGAGCTGTTTTTT. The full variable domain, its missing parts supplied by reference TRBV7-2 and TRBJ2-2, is GAGVSQSPSNKVTEKGKDVELRCDPISGHTALYWYRQSLGQGLEFLIYFQGNSAPDKSGLPSDRFSAERTGGSVSTLTIQRTQQEDSAVYLCASSRLAENTGELFFGEGSRLTVL.

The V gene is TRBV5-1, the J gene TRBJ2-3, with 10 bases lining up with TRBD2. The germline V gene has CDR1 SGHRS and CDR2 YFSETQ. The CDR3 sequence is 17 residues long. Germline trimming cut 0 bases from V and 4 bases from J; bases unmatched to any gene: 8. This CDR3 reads CASSLGLAGRGADTQYF. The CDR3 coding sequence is TGCGCCAGCAGCTTGGGACTAGCGGGTAGAGGGGCAGATACGCAGTATTTT.

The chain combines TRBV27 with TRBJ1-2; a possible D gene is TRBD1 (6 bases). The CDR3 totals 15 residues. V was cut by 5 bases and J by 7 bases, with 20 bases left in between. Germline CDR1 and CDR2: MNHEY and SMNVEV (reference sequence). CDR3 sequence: CASSPPHRDIRGYTF. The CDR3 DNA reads TGTGCCAGCAGTCCCCCACACAGGGATATTCGTGGCTACACCTTC.

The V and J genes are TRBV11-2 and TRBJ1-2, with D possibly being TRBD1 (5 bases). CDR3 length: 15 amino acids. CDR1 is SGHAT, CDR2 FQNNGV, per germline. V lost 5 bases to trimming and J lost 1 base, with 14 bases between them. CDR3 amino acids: CASSHLEGLNYGYTF. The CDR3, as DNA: TGTGCCAGCAGCCACCTTGAGGGACTTAACTATGGCTACACCTTC.

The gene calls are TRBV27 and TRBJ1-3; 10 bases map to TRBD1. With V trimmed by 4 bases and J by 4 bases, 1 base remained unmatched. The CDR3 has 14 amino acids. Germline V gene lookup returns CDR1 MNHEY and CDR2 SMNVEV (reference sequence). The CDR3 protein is CASSSGQGGNTIYF. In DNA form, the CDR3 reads TGTGCCAGCAGTTCGGGACAGGGGGGAAACACCATATATTTT.

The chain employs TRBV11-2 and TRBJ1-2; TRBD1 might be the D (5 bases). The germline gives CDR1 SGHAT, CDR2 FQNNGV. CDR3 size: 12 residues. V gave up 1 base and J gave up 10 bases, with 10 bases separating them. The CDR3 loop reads CASSLGGVDYTF. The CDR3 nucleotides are TGTGCCAGCAGCTTAGGGGGGGTTGACTACACCTTC.